A selection of T cell receptor beta chains follows, all from one sample in a study of shared clonotypes between healthy human individuals. The assay was immunoSEQ multiplex PCR, and TCRdb's table has in-frame clones only and misses some. The sample contains over 1.4 million clones, around 97% of which appear only once. The source material was naive CD4+ T cells sorted from blood. These receptor sequences come from a man aged 25 to 40 in good health. Both conserved end residues are part of each CDR3. The D gene is left open where the match is weak. Clone size is shown for a subset of rows, as once, few, many or a class of expanded clone.

>.|.|TRBJ2-7|TRBV30
CAWMDGTYEQYF
TGTGCCTGGATGGACGGTACCTACGAGCAGTACTTC
>.|.|TRBJ1-5|TRBV18
CASSATDSNQPQHF
TGTGCCAGCTCAGCGACAGATAGCAATCAGCCCCAGCATTTT
>.|.|TRBJ2-2|TRBV29-1
CSIRGGVNFGELFF
TGCAGCATCCGTGGGGGAGTTAATTTCGGGGAGCTGTTTTTT
>.|.|TRBJ1-3|TRBV28
CASSRSRGNTIYF
TGTGCCAGCAGTCGATCTCGTGGAAACACCATATATTTT
>.|.|TRBJ2-5|TRBV19
CASSSYRAETQYF
TGTGCCAGTAGTAGTTATAGAGCCGAGACCCAGTACTTC
>.|.|TRBJ1-3|TRBV6-5
CASSSDTSSGNTIYF
TGTGCCAGCAGTTCCGATACGAGCTCTGGAAACACCATATATTTT
>.|once|TRBJ1-2|TRBV6-1
CASSETRVYGYTF
TGTGCCAGCAGTGAAACACGAGTCTATGGCTACACCTTC
>.|.|TRBJ1-1|TRBV13
CASSLAGHREGEAFF
TGTGCCAGCAGCTTAGCGGGACATCGAGAGGGTGAAGCTTTCTTT
>.|.|TRBJ2-2|TRBV7-9
CASSPFGGELFF
TGTGCCAGCAGTCCCTTTGGCGGGGAGCTGTTTTTT
>TRBD2|.|TRBJ2-5|TRBV11-2
CASSLVASGSNQETQYF
TGTGCCAGCAGCTTAGTGGCTAGCGGGAGTAACCAAGAGACCCAGTACTTC
>TRBD2|.|TRBJ2-7|TRBV11-3
CASSTGGEQYF
TGTGCCAGCAGCACGGGAGGAGAGCAGTACTTC
>TRBD2|once|TRBJ2-7|TRBV28
CASSSGSSFYEQYF
TGTGCCAGCAGTAGCGGGAGTTCTTTCTACGAGCAGTACTTC
>.|once|TRBJ1-5|TRBV7-2
CASSLVGKSNQPQHF
TGTGCCAGCAGCTTAGTAGGAAAGTCTAATCAGCCCCAGCATTTT
>.|few|TRBJ2-5|TRBV5-4
CASSLQETQYF
TGTGCCAGCAGCTTACAAGAGACCCAGTACTTC
>.|.|TRBJ1-5|TRBV7-8
CASSLVGNSNQPQHF
TGTGCCAGCAGCTTAGTGGGAAATAGCAATCAGCCCCAGCATTTT
>.|.|TRBJ2-7|TRBV10-1
CASSRGWAYEQYF
TGCGCCAGCAGCAGGGGTTGGGCCTACGAGCAGTACTTC
>TRBD2|.|TRBJ2-5|TRBV6-1
CASSPSGRYQETQYF
TGTGCCAGCAGCCCTAGCGGGAGGTATCAAGAGACCCAGTACTTC
>TRBD1|.|TRBJ1-1|TRBV29-1
CSVSQGGIPPEAFF
TGCAGCGTTTCACAGGGGGGTATCCCGCCTGAAGCTTTCTTT
>TRBD1|.|TRBJ2-2|TRBV2
CASSSGTGAGELFF
TGTGCCAGCAGTTCCGGGACAGGGGCCGGGGAGCTGTTTTTT
>.|.|TRBJ1-1|TRBV6-1
CASRVTGGTEAFF
TGTGCCAGCAGAGTCACGGGGGGCACTGAAGCTTTCTTT
>TRBD2|once|TRBJ2-3|TRBV6-5
CASSYSAGGVQYF
TGTGCCAGCAGTTACTCAGCGGGAGGGGTGCAGTATTTT
>.|.|TRBJ2-7|TRBV15
CATSRLSGTYDEQYF
TGTGCCACCAGCAGATTGTCCGGGACCTACGACGAGCAGTACTTC
>.|.|TRBJ1-5|TRBV28
CASSPNFRDSNQPQHF
TGTGCCAGCAGTCCTAACTTCAGGGATAGCAATCAGCCCCAGCATTTT
>.|.|TRBJ1-5|TRBV2
CASSVGRATKSNQPQHF
TGTGCCAGCAGTGTAGGCAGGGCCACCAAATCCAATCAGCCCCAGCATTTT
>.|.|TRBJ1-3|TRBV6-5
CASSYEISPGNTIYF
TGTGCCAGCAGTTACGAGATAAGCCCTGGAAACACCATATATTTT
>.|.|TRBJ1-1|TRBV4-3
CASSQQTGSMNTEAFF
TGCGCCAGCAGCCAACAAACAGGGTCAATGAACACTGAAGCTTTCTTT
>.|.|TRBJ1-2|TRBV2
CASSDLTLSYGYTF
TGTGCCAGCAGTGACTTAACACTCTCCTATGGCTACACCTTC
>.|.|TRBJ2-1|TRBV5-6
CASTNLRNEQFF
TGTGCCAGCACCAATTTAAGGAATGAGCAGTTCTTC
>.|.|TRBJ1-2|TRBV5-1
CASSLEENFGYTF
TGCGCCAGCAGCTTGGAAGAGAATTTCGGCTACACCTTC
>TRBD1|.|TRBJ2-1|TRBV4-2
CASSQRPGTDNNEQFF
TGTGCCAGCAGCCAACGCCCCGGGACAGATAACAATGAGCAGTTCTTC
>TRBD2|.|TRBJ2-3|TRBV2
CASSESAGGITDTQYF
TGTGCCAGCAGTGAATCGGCGGGAGGGATAACAGATACGCAGTATTTT
>TRBD2|.|TRBJ2-3|TRBV30
CAWTSGRRDTQYF
TGTGCCTGGACTAGCGGAAGGAGAGATACGCAGTATTTT
>.|.|TRBJ2-1|TRBV28
CASISRVGPYREQFF
TGTGCCAGCATCTCAAGGGTAGGGCCGTATCGTGAGCAGTTCTTC